The present T cell receptor beta chain was sequenced within a study of regulatory T cells in long-lasting Graves disease. For TCR beta, libraries came from iRepertoire HTBI primers and Arm-PCR of CDR3 regions. TCRdb independently ran MiXCR on the multiplex PCR reads; one entry per CDR3 protein. The sample records 540,000 or so distinct CDR3 sequences, roughly 12% being singletons. Time point reported: newly diagnosed GD, antithyroid drugs for less than 3 months. After RNA was extracted from PBMCs, the TCR library was made from it. The source of the patients was an endocrinology department in Xi'an, China. These data were likewise used in another study, on T cells in Graves' hyperthyroidism and ophthalmopathy. That work adds: Reasons for excluding patients were uncontrolled infection, other autoimmune disease, pregnancy or lactation. Stable hyperthyroidism was separated from ophthalmopathy by a model based on 13 V-J features.

Here the sequenced sample was peripheral blood mononuclear cells (PBMCs), taken at new diagnosis, from a patient treated with antithyroid drugs. The sequence was obtained from a young man with Graves disease.

CDR3 residues: CATSREGLAGGGEQFF. The CDR3 DNA follows: TGTGCCACCAGCAGAGAGGGACTAGCGGGAGGAGGTGAGCAGTTCTTC. The rearrangement joins TRBV15 to TRBJ2-5; 15 bases are shared with TRBD2. The J call could be wrong; TRBJ2-1 is a better fit for the DNA end. Germline CDR1 LNHNV, CDR2 YYDKDF (reference sequence). The CDR3 is made up of 16 amino acids.